The clone carrying this T cell receptor beta chain was seen repeatedly, ten times or more. The antigen is undetermined. This entry is derived from a study of T cell repertoires in cytomegalovirus infection. Overall study context: Evidence of both CMV infection and a matching HLA type came from public TCR beta signatures. Study results and caveats: HLA-C-restricted CMV clonotypes gave the most frequent clonotype in two of eight donors. Identification of carriers of CMV plus the relevant HLA was performed using cumulative public TCR beta family frequency.

TCRdb re-analysed the reads in MiXCR, keeping a single row per CDR3 protein. The data show roughly 190,000 distinct CDR3 sequences, 8% to 10% seen once. This CDR3 is 15 amino acids long. Germline values: CDR1 SGHAT, CDR2 FQNNGV. J gave up 2 bases and V 5 bases, and 6 bases lay outside the gene matches. The material sequenced was PBMCs. J is TRBJ2-7 and V is TRBV11-2; 10 bases are a match to TRBD2. The clonotype originates from a human donor in good health (CMV status not recorded). Some clones in this sample may be carry-over from other donors' samples. CDR3 amino acids: CASSPSGGPTYEQYF. CDR3 DNA: TGTGCCAGCAGCCCTAGCGGGGGTCCTACCTACGAGCAGTACTTC.